A selection of T cell receptor beta chains follows, all from one sample in a study of blood T cell repertoires in COVID-19. The table came from immunoSEQ multiplex PCR; TCRdb's copy has only in-frame clones and leaves some out. The table records roughly 80,000 clones, approximately 86% of them present only once. The sequencing sample was made of peripheral blood. Receptors originate from a woman in her sixties with acute or convalescent COVID-19. CDR3s include the opening cysteine and the closing phenylalanine or tryptophan. Each record gives: J gene, clone size, CDR3 length, D gene, V gene, CDR3 protein, CDR3 DNA. A D gene is named only where the DNA matches it firmly. The size of a clone is reported for some rows only, either as once, few or many, or as a class for expanded clones.

TRBJ2-7	.	15	.	TRBV6-5	CASSYSGGVGYEQYF	TGTGCCAGCAGTTACTCGGGGGGTGTAGGGTACGAGCAGTACTTC
TRBJ2-7	.	14	TRBD2	TRBV28	CASSSSGVYYEQYF	TGTGCCAGCAGTTCTAGCGGGGTTTACTACGAGCAGTACTTC
TRBJ1-1	.	14	.	TRBV6-1	CASSDPRGNTEAFF	TGTGCCAGCAGTGACCCCAGGGGGAACACTGAAGCTTTCTTT
TRBJ2-1	.	13	.	TRBV6-5	CASSLDRWTEQFF	TGTGCCAGCAGTCTCGACAGGTGGACTGAGCAGTTCTTC
TRBJ2-3	.	15	.	TRBV5-1	CASSFGGLSTDTQYF	TGCGCCAGCAGCTTTGGCGGCTTAAGCACAGATACGCAGTATTTT
TRBJ2-7	.	15	TRBD1	TRBV5-1	CASSFDRGGLYEQYF	TGCGCCAGCAGCTTCGACAGGGGGGGTCTCTACGAGCAGTACTTC
TRBJ1-1	few	13	.	TRBV27	CASSFGPETEAFF	TGTGCCAGCAGTTTCGGCCCGGAGACTGAAGCTTTCTTT
TRBJ1-1	.	14	.	TRBV7-9	CASSLVSVNTEAFF	TGTGCCAGCAGCTTAGTCTCCGTGAACACTGAAGCTTTCTTT
TRBJ1-2	.	17	TRBD1	TRBV10-1	CASSESRDRGRDYGYTF	TGCGCCAGCAGTGAGAGCCGGGACAGGGGGCGAGACTATGGCTACACCTTC
TRBJ1-5	.	19	.	TRBV21-1	CASSKLGRTGYYSNQPQHF	TGTGCCAGCAGCAAATTGGGTCGGACAGGGTACTATAGCAATCAGCCCCAGCATTTT
TRBJ1-1	few	13	.	TRBV4-3	CASSRISWSEAFF	TGCGCCAGCAGCCGGATAAGTTGGAGTGAAGCTTTCTTT